This T cell receptor (beta chain) was recovered during a study of CD4 and CD8 cells across lung adenocarcinoma regions. TCRdb processed the PCR reads anew with MiXCR; each CDR3 protein has one entry. This sample has fewer than 4,000 distinct CDR3 sequences; approximately 50% occur once, and the top ten carry 40% to 50%. By its share, this clonotype is medium-sized. Trimming removed 6 bases from V and 3 bases from J, with 11 bases in between. Germline assignment: CDR1 MNHEY and CDR2 SVGEGT. The CDR3 contains 13 residues. The sequence was collected from a male donor with lung adenocarcinoma. The CD4 and CD8 labels of this study may be unreliable. The specimen was CD8+ T cells from the center of a lung tumor. The genes are TRBV6-2 or TRBV6-3 and TRBJ2-5; D could derive from TRBD1 or TRBD2 (5 bases each). CDR3 in DNA: TGTGCCAGCAGACCGATGGGGGAAGAGACCCAGTACTTC. Amino acids: CASRPMGEETQYF.